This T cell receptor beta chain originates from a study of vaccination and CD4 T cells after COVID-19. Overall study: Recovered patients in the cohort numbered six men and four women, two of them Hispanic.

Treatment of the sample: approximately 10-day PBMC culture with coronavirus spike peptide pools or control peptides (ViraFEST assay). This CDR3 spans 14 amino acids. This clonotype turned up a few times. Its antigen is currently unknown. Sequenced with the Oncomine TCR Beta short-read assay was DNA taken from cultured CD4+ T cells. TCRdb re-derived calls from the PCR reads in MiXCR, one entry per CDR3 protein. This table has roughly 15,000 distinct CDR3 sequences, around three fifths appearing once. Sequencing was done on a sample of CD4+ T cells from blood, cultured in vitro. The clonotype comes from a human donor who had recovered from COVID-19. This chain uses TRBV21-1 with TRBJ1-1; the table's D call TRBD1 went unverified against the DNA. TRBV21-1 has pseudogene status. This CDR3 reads CASSDGTANTEAFF. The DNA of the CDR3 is TGTGCCAGCAGCGACGGGACAGCAAACACTGAAGCTTTCTTT.